The T cell receptor beta chain under discussion was sequenced for a study of CD8 T cells in ankylosing spondylitis. In TCRdb, the 5' RACE reads were re-called with MiXCR into one record per CDR3 protein. The sample holds some 120,000 distinct CDR3 sequences, approximately 13% seen once. The CDR3 runs to 15 residues. The V end was cut by 4 bases, the J end by 8 bases, with 17 bases between. Germline assignment: CDR1 MDHEN and CDR2 SYDVKM. The clonotype comes from a female donor with ankylosing spondylitis or in good health (not recorded which). Sequencing input: blood, either unsorted or a sorted T cell fraction (not recorded which). The chain recombines TRBV28 with TRBJ1-4; maybe TRBD1 (6 bases). CDR3 sequence (DNA): TGTGCCAGCAGTTCCCGTATTGGGGGGCAGGAAAAACTGTTTTTT. Amino acid sequence: CASSSRIGGQEKLFF. The full variable domain, in which reference TRBV28 and TRBJ1-4 provide the parts outside the CDR3, is DVKVTQSSRYLVKRTGEKVFLECVQDMDHENMFWYRQDPGLGLRLIYFSYDVKMKEKGDIPEGYSVSREKKERFSLILESASTNQTSMYLCASSSRIGGQEKLFFGSGTQLSVL.